This TCR beta chain was identified in a study of blood T cell repertoires in COVID-19. The overall study: Samples taken during acute and convalescent COVID-19 were collected in the United States, Italy and Spain. T cells, B-cell-depleted T cells, or PBMCs supplied cDNA or gDNA.

As handled by the study authors: It was from reference gene primer amplification that nucleated cell counts were estimated. Profiling relied on immunoSEQ multiplex PCR, and the TCRdb table lists in-frame clones only, not all of them. V and J calls and clone size come straight from that table; D and trimming were deduced from the DNA. This sample has approximately 97,000 clones, with more than 75% found just once. A single count supports this clone. Per germline, CDR1 MNHGY and CDR2 SAAAGT. V lost 5 bases to trimming and J lost 3 bases; unmatched junction nucleotides: 21. The CDR3 sequence is 19 residues long.

This clonotype was obtained from a human donor in a cohort sampled during active COVID-19. Sequencing input: peripheral blood. This chain uses TRBV6-8 with TRBJ2-7, with 8 nucleotides matching TRBD1. CDR3 region: CASSLPRDRRFRSYYEQYF. The DNA of the CDR3 is TGTGCCAGCAGTCTGCCCCGGGACAGGAGATTTCGATCATACTACGAGCAGTACTTC.